These 18 T cell receptor beta chains were all obtained from the same sample, sequenced in a study of T cell repertoires in cytomegalovirus infection. MiXCR, applied by TCRdb to the reads, yields one record per CDR3 protein. This table has 680,000 or so distinct CDR3 sequences, about 40% appearing once. The sequencing input was PBMCs. These receptor sequences come from a human donor in good health (CMV status not recorded). Some clones in this sample may be carry-over from other donors' samples.

This sequence joins TRBV7-3 and TRBJ2-2, with D maybe TRBD1 (5 bases). CDR3 length: 15 amino acids. Germline V CDR1 and CDR2: SGHTA, FQGTGA. Trimming pared 3 bases from V and 2 bases from J, leaving 10 bases between. This CDR3 is CASSFKGSNTGELFF. DNA of the CDR3: TGTGCCAGCAGCTTTAAGGGGTCTAACACCGGGGAGCTGTTTTTT.

This clonotype was seen a few times. This sequence joins TRBV7-6 and TRBJ1-3; the D gene is possibly TRBD1 (6 bases). The CDR3 has 17 amino acids. The V gene's germline CDR1 is SGHVS and CDR2 FNYEAQ. Trimming shortened V by 1 base and J by 0 bases, and 13 bases separated the two germline ends. CDR3 loop: CASSLEVTGLSGNTIYF. The CDR3 DNA is TGTGCCAGCAGCTTAGAGGTGACAGGCCTCTCTGGAAACACCATATATTTT.

The table lists this clonotype with a few counts. The chain is built from TRBV28 and TRBJ1-1; no definite D call. The CDR3 spans 11 residues. V was pared by 6 bases and J by 2 bases, with 4 bases between. From germline, CDR1 is MDHEN and CDR2 SYDVKM. The CDR3 nucleotides read TGTGCCAGCAGGATCAACACTGAAGCTTTCTTT. Protein sequence: CASRINTEAFF.

This clonotype was detected only a few times. V and J are TRBV5-1 and TRBJ1-5; unclear D gene. The CDR3 is made up of 15 amino acids. The germline V and J ends were trimmed by 4 bases and 2 bases, with 13 bases remaining between them. Germline V gene data show CDR1 as SGHRS and CDR2 as YFSETQ. The CDR3 DNA is TGCGCCAGCAGCCCACTGGGCCTTGGCAATCAGCCCCAGCATTTT. As protein: CASSPLGLGNQPQHF.

This clonotype was counted only a few times. The rearrangement links TRBV19 to TRBJ1-5; D uncertain. This CDR3 spans 14 amino acids. Germline V gene sequence: CDR1 LNHDA, CDR2 SQIVND (reference sequence). V lost 3 bases to trimming and J lost 6 bases, with 12 bases between them. CDR3 bases: TGTGCCAGTAGTATTCTAGGTTCGGGTCAGCCCCAGCATTTT. It encodes CASSILGSGQPQHF.

This clonotype was detected only a few times. The chain joins TRBV7-9 to TRBJ1-1, with D tentatively TRBD1 (5 bases). Germline values: CDR1 SEHNR, CDR2 FQNEAQ (reference sequence). The CDR3 runs to 17 residues. Trimming removed 5 bases from V and 2 bases from J, with 21 bases in between. For the CDR3, the DNA is TGTGCCAGCAGCAGGAGCGGCAGGGTTTTAGGAAACACTGAAGCTTTCTTT. This sequence encodes CASSRSGRVLGNTEAFF. Filled out from reference TRBV7-9 and TRBJ1-1, the complete variable domain reads DTGVSQNPRHKITKRGQNVTFRCDPISEHNRLYWYRQTLGQGPEFLTYFQNEAQLEKSRLLSDRFSAERPKGSFSTLEIQRTEQGDSAMYLCASSRSGRVLGNTEAFFGQGTRLTVV.

In regard to this clonotype: This clone may be a read error of a much larger clone one base away. The chain joins TRBV7-8 to TRBJ2-7; D remains ambiguous. Trimming pared 8 bases from V and 0 bases from J, leaving 8 bases between. In germline, CDR1 is SGHVS, CDR2 FQNEAQ. The CDR3 runs to 12 residues. Here the CDR3 reads CASRANSYEQYF. The CDR3 nucleotides read TGTGCCAGCCGGGCCAACTCCTACGAGCAGTACTTC. Supplemented by reference TRBV7-8 and TRBJ2-7, the full variable domain reads GAGVSQSPRYKVAKRGQDVALRCDPISGHVSLFWYQQALGQGPEFLTYFQNEAQLDKSGLPSDRFFAERPEGSVSTLKIQRTQQEDSAVYLCASRANSYEQYFGPGTRLTVT.

This clonotype was detected a few times. The chain is built from TRBV25-1 and TRBJ2-1; possibly TRBD1 for D (5 bases). The length of the CDR3 is 13 residues. CDR1 is MGHDK, CDR2 SYGVNS, per germline. V was trimmed by 0 bases and J by 12 bases, leaving 12 bases between them. CDR3 in amino acids: CASSEYGAIGQFF. CDR3 nucleotides: TGTGCCAGCAGTGAATATGGGGCTATAGGGCAGTTCTTC.

This clonotype has more than one count but fewer than ten. The chain combines TRBV6-1 with TRBJ1-6; D is unresolved. Trimming cost V 8 bases and J 6 bases, with 32 bases left between them. This CDR3 spans 20 amino acids. The germline V gene has CDR1 MNHNS and CDR2 SASEGT. The CDR3 region has the DNA TGTGCCAGCGGTCTCACTCGTGGCGGAGGTCGAGCCCTGAGTAATTCACCCCTCCACTTT. The encoded protein is CASGLTRGGGRALSNSPLHF.

This clonotype was recorded a few times. V is TRBV24-1 and J is TRBJ1-2, with 8 bases lining up with TRBD1. The V gene end was trimmed by 2 bases and the J gene end by 4 bases; junction bases not matched to a gene: 5. There are 15 residues in the CDR3. The V gene's germline CDR1 is KGHDR and CDR2 SFDVKD. The CDR3 loop is CATSDSTGGTYGYTF. CDR3 bases: TGTGCCACCAGTGATTCCACAGGGGGGACCTATGGCTACACCTTC.

The CDR3: CASSPLRLAGGTDTQYF. The CDR3 nucleotides are TGTGCCAGCAGCCCGCTGAGACTAGCGGGGGGCACAGATACGCAGTATTTT. The chain links TRBV12-3 or TRBV12-4 to TRBJ2-3, with 12 bases aligning to TRBD2. J was trimmed by 1 base and V by 6 bases; bases with no gene match: 8. The CDR3 covers 17 residues.

The V gene is TRBV15, the J gene TRBJ2-1; TRBD2 agrees at 7 bases. Trimming removed 0 bases from V and 6 bases from J; junction bases left unmatched: 8. This CDR3 contains 16 residues. Germline V gene data show CDR1 as LNHNV and CDR2 as YYDKDF (reference sequence). The CDR3 sequence is CATSRDLASGRNEQFF. In DNA, the CDR3 is TGTGCCACCAGCAGAGATTTAGCTAGCGGACGCAATGAGCAGTTCTTC.

This clonotype was observed a handful of times. The rearrangement joins TRBV12-3 or TRBV12-4 to TRBJ1-1; the D is unclear. The length of the CDR3 is 15 residues. Deletions cut 7 bases from V and 1 base from J, with 16 bases between. CDR3 DNA: TGTGCCAGCACCCCGGGTCTCCAGGCGAACACTGAAGCTTTCTTT. Residues: CASTPGLQANTEAFF.

The rearrangement uses TRBV12-5 and TRBJ2-1, with no clear D. The germline V gene has CDR1 LGHNT and CDR2 FRNRAP. This CDR3 has 18 residues. V was cut by 0 bases and J by 2 bases, with 17 bases left in between. The CDR3 reads CASGLVRSGIGTYNEQFF. The CDR3 coding sequence is TGTGCTAGTGGTTTGGTACGTAGTGGGATAGGAACCTACAATGAGCAGTTCTTC. The full variable domain, completed using reference TRBV12-5 and TRBJ2-1, is DARVTQTPRHKVTEMGQEVTMRCQPILGHNTVFWYRQTMMQGLELLAYFRNRAPLDDSGMPKDRFSAEMPDATLATLKIQPSEPRDSAVYFCASGLVRSGIGTYNEQFFGPGTRLTVL.

This clonotype was observed many times. The CDR3 sequence: CASSRRPPDNEQFF. The CDR3 nucleotides read TGTGCCAGCAGCAGACGGCCGCCTGACAATGAGCAGTTCTTC. The chain employs TRBV7-6 and TRBJ2-1; D gene uncertain. This CDR3 region has 14 residues. In germline, CDR1 is SGHVS, CDR2 FNYEAQ. Trimming cost V 5 bases and J 5 bases, with 13 bases left between them.

This clonotype was picked up a small number of times. V usage is TRBV7-6 and J usage is TRBJ2-3; a weak D match, TRBD2 (6 bases). Germline loops: CDR1 SGHVS, CDR2 FNYEAQ. The CDR3 covers 14 residues. V gave up 5 bases and J gave up 3 bases, with 12 bases separating them. This CDR3 is CASSPGLTTDTQYF. DNA of the CDR3: TGTGCCAGCAGCCCGGGACTCACTACAGATACGCAGTATTTT.

The V gene is TRBV7-9, the J gene TRBJ2-5; D gene ambiguous. Germline lookup yields CDR1 SEHNR and CDR2 FQNEAQ (reference sequence). This CDR3 is 14 amino acids long. The germline V and J ends were trimmed by 1 base and 5 bases, with 11 bases remaining between them. The CDR3, as DNA: TGTGCCAGCAGCTTAGGTTCGACCGGGGAGACCCAGTACTTC. Translation: CASSLGSTGETQYF.

The rearrangement joins TRBV7-2 to TRBJ1-2; D is unclear. The V end lost 0 bases, the J end lost 0 bases, and 8 bases lay between the germline ends. The germline CDR1 and CDR2 sequences are SGHTA and FQGNSA. This CDR3 comprises 15 residues. The CDR3 spells CASSLAAATNYGYTF. CDR3 bases: TGTGCCAGCAGCTTAGCTGCCGCGACTAACTATGGCTACACCTTC.